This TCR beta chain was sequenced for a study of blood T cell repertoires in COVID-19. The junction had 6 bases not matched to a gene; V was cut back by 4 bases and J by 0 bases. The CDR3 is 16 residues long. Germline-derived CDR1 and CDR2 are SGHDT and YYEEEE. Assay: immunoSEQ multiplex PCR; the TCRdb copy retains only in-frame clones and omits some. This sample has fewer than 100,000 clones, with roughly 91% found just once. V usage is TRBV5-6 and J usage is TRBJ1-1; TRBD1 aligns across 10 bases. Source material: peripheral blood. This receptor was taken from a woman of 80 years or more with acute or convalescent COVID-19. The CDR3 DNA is TGTGCCAGCAGCCGAGGGACAGGGGACATGAACACTGAAGCTTTCTTT. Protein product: CASSRGTGDMNTEAFF.